This TCR beta chain appears in the sequencing data of a study of naive CD8 T cells in extremely preterm neonates. Deliveries were elective term cesareans at roughly 35-41 weeks, with no labor or membrane rupture. Per sample, roughly 19,000 to 110,000 naive CD8+ cells were sorted. The CDR3 is 13 residues long. V trimming: 1 base; J trimming: 4 bases; junction bases outside the gene matches: 0. Germline loops: CDR1 MGHRA, CDR2 YSYEKL. The data were produced by immunoSEQ multiplex PCR, yet TCRdb's version contains in-frame clones alone and is incomplete. The sample lists 7,000 to 9,500 clones, 98% occurring once. Study results and caveats: Limitations included small sample size and variable preterm productive templates. Preterm neonates shared more CDR3 nucleotide sequences (approximately 2.5%) than older groups.

About this clone itself: What it binds is not known.

The sample consisted of naive CD8+ T cells from cord blood. The rearrangement links TRBV4-1 to TRBJ2-5; 7 bases map to TRBD1. The receptor's source is a newborn in good health. The CDR3 protein is CASSQGQGETQYF. The CDR3 DNA is TGCGCCAGCAGCCAAGGACAGGGAGAGACCCAGTACTTC.